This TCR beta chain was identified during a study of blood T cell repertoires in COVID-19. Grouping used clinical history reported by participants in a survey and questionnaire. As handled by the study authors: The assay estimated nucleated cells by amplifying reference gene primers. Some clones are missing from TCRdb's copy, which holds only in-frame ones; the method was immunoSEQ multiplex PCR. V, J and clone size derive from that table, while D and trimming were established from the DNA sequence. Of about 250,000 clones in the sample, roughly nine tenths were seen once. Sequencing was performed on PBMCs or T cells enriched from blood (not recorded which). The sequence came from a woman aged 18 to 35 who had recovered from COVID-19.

CDR3 amino acids: CASSLWGTNYGYTF. Written as DNA, the CDR3 is TGTGCCAGCAGTTTATGGGGCACCAACTATGGCTACACCTTC. The gene calls are TRBV28 and TRBJ1-2; D not certain. Trimming stripped 0 bases from V and 2 bases from J, with 7 bases between. CDR1 and CDR2 from the germline V gene are MDHEN and SYDVKM. The CDR3 covers 14 residues.